Following are 27 T cell receptor beta chains from one sample sequenced in a study of blood T cell repertoires in COVID-19. The assay was immunoSEQ multiplex PCR, and TCRdb's table has in-frame clones only and misses some. This sample has roughly 100,000 clones; roughly 80% occur once, and the top ten carry roughly a tenth. Sequences were obtained from peripheral blood. The receptors were sampled from a woman in her 70s with acute or convalescent COVID-19.

The rearrangement uses TRBV15 and TRBJ2-7; 11 bases map to TRBD2. Germline V CDR1 and CDR2: LNHNV, YYDKDF (reference sequence). This CDR3 is built from 13 residues. After removal of 6 bases from V and 6 bases from J, the junction contained 4 bases not matched to a gene. The CDR3 sequence: CATRTSGGSEQYF. The DNA of the CDR3 is TGTGCCACCAGAACTAGCGGGGGAAGCGAGCAGTACTTC.

As DNA, the CDR3 is TGCGCCAGCAGCCAAGTACAGGGGCCTAGCAATCAGCCCCAGCATTTT. It encodes CASSQVQGPSNQPQHF. This sequence joins TRBV4-1 and TRBJ1-5; TRBD1 agrees at 7 bases. Germline loops: CDR1 MGHRA, CDR2 YSYEKL. J gave up 0 bases and V 1 base, and 3 bases lay outside the gene matches. The CDR3 is 16 amino acids.

This clone was seen a few times. This CDR3 is CASSPLGRAGNSPLHF. CDR3 bases: TGTGCCAGCAGCCCCCTGGGCAGGGCCGGCAATTCACCCCTCCACTTT. This sequence joins TRBV5-6 and TRBJ1-6; tentatively, D is TRBD1 (5 bases). The CDR3 has 16 residues. Trimming took 4 bases from V and 7 from J, leaving 18 bases between them. CDR1 and CDR2 from the germline V gene are SGHDT and YYEEEE.

The chain has TRBV30 and TRBJ2-5; TRBD1 aligns across 8 bases. Germline V CDR1 and CDR2: GTSNPN, SVGIG (reference sequence). The CDR3 extends over 13 amino acids. V lost 2 bases and J lost 5; bases outside the gene matches: 4. Here the CDR3 reads CAWSPGGGETQYF. The CDR3 DNA sequence: TGTGCCTGGAGTCCAGGGGGCGGGGAGACCCAGTACTTC.

The gene calls are TRBV19 and TRBJ2-5; 10 bases map to TRBD1. In germline, CDR1 is LNHDA, CDR2 SQIVND (reference sequence). The V segment lost 3 bases and the J segment 4 bases; nucleotides outside the gene matches: 5. There are 15 residues in the CDR3. CDR3 amino acids: CASSMVTGGVETQYF. The DNA for the CDR3 is TGTGCCAGTAGTATGGTGACAGGGGGCGTAGAGACCCAGTACTTC.

The CDR3 here is CASSSDRGSYGYTF. The CDR3 DNA reads TGTGCCAGCAGTTCCGACAGGGGCAGCTATGGCTACACCTTC. The V and J genes are TRBV6-5 and TRBJ1-2, with 8 bases that match TRBD1. Germline V gene data show CDR1 as MNHEY and CDR2 as SVGAGI. This CDR3 has 14 residues. Germline trimming cut 4 bases from V and 4 bases from J; bases unmatched to any gene: 5.

This chain uses TRBV19 with TRBJ2-7, with D possibly TRBD2 on 6 matching bases. Trimming took off 0 bases at V and 4 bases at J, with 13 bases between the two ends. The CDR3 is made up of 15 amino acids. Per germline, CDR1 LNHDA and CDR2 SQIVND (reference sequence). The CDR3 protein is CASSIDRGAGYEQYF. The DNA for the CDR3 is TGTGCCAGTAGTATAGATCGGGGTGCGGGATACGAGCAGTACTTC.

The genes are TRBV4-3 and TRBJ2-7; 11 nucleotides match TRBD2. V lost 3 bases, J lost 6 bases, and 1 base stayed unmatched. This CDR3 is 13 amino acids long. Germline-derived CDR1 and CDR2 are LGHNA and YSLEER. CDR3 sequence reads: CASSHTSGSEQYF. The CDR3, as DNA: TGCGCCAGCAGCCATACTAGCGGGAGCGAGCAGTACTTC.

This clone occurred a few times. J is TRBJ2-2 and V is TRBV7-2, with D perhaps TRBD1 (6 bases). The ends were cut back, 1 base at V and 3 bases at J, with 12 bases in the middle. Germline V CDR1 and CDR2: SGHTA, FQGNSA. The CDR3 length is 16 residues. The CDR3 DNA reads TGTGCCAGCAGCTTAGTGCCAGGGGCGGACACCGGGGAGCTGTTTTTT. Translation gives CASSLVPGADTGELFF.

The chain has TRBV19 and TRBJ1-3; D gene ambiguous. The germline V gene encodes CDR1 LNHDA and CDR2 SQIVND (reference sequence). V was clipped by 2 bases and J by 1 base, with 9 bases between them. The CDR3 has 15 residues. The CDR3 spells CASSIMPGSGNTIYF. The DNA of the CDR3 is TGTGCCAGTAGTATAATGCCCGGTTCTGGAAACACCATATATTTT.

The chain is built from TRBV30 and TRBJ1-5; D possibly corresponds to TRBD1 (5 bases). The CDR3 runs to 13 residues. Germline-derived CDR1 and CDR2 are GTSNPN and SVGIG (reference sequence). V lost 3 bases, J lost 3 bases, and 9 bases lay in between. The CDR3 loop is CAWRQGFNQPQHF. In DNA, the CDR3 is TGTGCCTGGAGGCAGGGTTTCAATCAGCCCCAGCATTTT. The variable domain in full, with the rest retrieved from reference TRBV30 and TRBJ1-5, is SQTIHQWPATLVQPVGSPLSLECTVEGTSNPNLYWYRQAAGRGLQLLFYSVGIGQISSEVPQNLSASRPQDRQFILSSKKLLLSDSGFYLCAWRQGFNQPQHFGDGTRLSIL.

In its sample, this clone was seen a few times. This chain's CDR3 is CASSPWGPRNTGELFF. The CDR3 coding sequence is TGTGCCAGTTCGCCTTGGGGCCCCCGGAACACCGGGGAGCTGTTTTTT. The chain links TRBV19 to TRBJ2-2, with a weak D call TRBD1 (5 bases). Per the germline V gene, CDR1 is LNHDA and CDR2 is SQIVND (reference sequence). V gave up 8 bases and J gave up 1 base, with 17 bases separating them. This CDR3 region has 16 residues.

The chain employs TRBV5-1 and TRBJ2-1; D is perhaps TRBD1 (5 bases). CDR3 size: 14 residues. Germline CDR1 is SGHRS and CDR2 is YFSETQ. V was trimmed by 2 bases and J by 7 bases, leaving 13 bases between them. The CDR3 coding sequence is TGCGCCAGCAGCTTAGGGGATACGCGGAATGAGCAGTTCTTC. This codes for CASSLGDTRNEQFF.

The chain recombines TRBV15 with TRBJ1-5; D gene ambiguous. The V gene lost 0 bases and the J gene lost 9 bases, with 12 bases spanning the gap. Per the germline V gene, CDR1 is LNHNV and CDR2 is YYDKDF (reference sequence). This CDR3 is built from 14 residues. Here the CDR3 reads CATSREVAGSPQHF. The CDR3 DNA reads as TGTGCCACCAGCAGAGAGGTTGCGGGCTCGCCCCAGCATTTT.

The DNA for the CDR3 is TGCGCCAGCAGCCAAGATTTCGCGGGAGGGCGGAATGAGCAGTTCTTC. Residues: CASSQDFAGGRNEQFF. The chain couples TRBV4-3 to TRBJ2-1; 9 bases match TRBD2. Germline V gives CDR1 LGHNA, CDR2 YSLEER. CDR3 size: 16 residues. Losses at the gene ends were 0 bases for V and 7 bases for J; bases not matched to a gene: 7.

V is TRBV30 and J is TRBJ2-7, with TRBD2 identical over 9 bases. This CDR3 has 16 residues. V lost 6 bases and J lost 0; bases outside the gene matches: 12. The germline V gene encodes CDR1 GTSNPN and CDR2 SVGIG (reference sequence). This CDR3 is CACSKSGGTSSYEQYF. The DNA for the CDR3 is TGTGCCTGCTCAAAAAGCGGGGGGACAAGCTCCTACGAGCAGTACTTC.

The chain couples TRBV7-8 to TRBJ2-1, with TRBD2 matching over 9 bases. The V gene end was trimmed by 2 bases and the J gene end by 6 bases; junction bases not matched to a gene: 2. The CDR3 has 14 residues. Per the germline V gene, CDR1 is SGHVS and CDR2 is FQNEAQ. The CDR3 region has the DNA TGTGCCAGCAGCTTACGACTAGCGGCCAATGAGCAGTTCTTC. It encodes CASSLRLAANEQFF.

The rearrangement uses TRBV7-9 and TRBJ1-1; 9 nucleotides line up with TRBD1. CDR3 size: 14 residues. In germline, CDR1 is SEHNR, CDR2 FQNEAQ (reference sequence). V lost 5 bases and J lost 2; bases outside the gene matches: 3. CDR3 DNA sequence: TGTGCCAGCAGCGTGGGACAGGGTAACACTGAAGCTTTCTTT. It encodes CASSVGQGNTEAFF. Combining the CDR3 with reference TRBV7-9 and TRBJ1-1 gives the whole variable domain DTGVSQNPRHKITKRGQNVTFRCDPISEHNRLYWYRQTLGQGPEFLTYFQNEAQLEKSRLLSDRFSAERPKGSFSTLEIQRTEQGDSAMYLCASSVGQGNTEAFFGQGTRLTVV.

This chain connects TRBV2 to TRBJ2-7; perhaps TRBD2 as D (7 bases). V was shortened by 8 bases and J by 1 base, with 18 bases between the two germline ends. The CDR3 has 15 residues. The germline V gene has CDR1 SNHLY and CDR2 FYNNEI. The CDR3 spells CASGLGGATSYEQYF. CDR3 DNA sequence: TGTGCCAGCGGACTTGGGGGGGCCACATCCTACGAGCAGTACTTC.

V is TRBV6-2 or TRBV6-3 and J is TRBJ2-7; D might be TRBD2 (5 bases). CDR3 size: 15 residues. Trimming cost V 6 bases and J 6 bases, with 21 bases left between them. CDR1 and CDR2 from the germline V gene are MNHEY and SVGEGT. The CDR3, as DNA: TGTGCCAGCAGCAAGTTCGGGGTTTGGTCTTCCGAGCAGTACTTC. Protein: CASSKFGVWSSEQYF.

V and J are TRBV6-1 and TRBJ2-7; D remains ambiguous. Germline V gene data show CDR1 as MNHNS and CDR2 as SASEGT. V was shortened by 2 bases and J by 2 bases, with 13 bases between the two germline ends. The CDR3 has 15 residues. The CDR3 DNA reads as TGTGCCAGCAGTGAACAGAACCTTATACCCTACGAGCAGTACTTC. Encoded protein: CASSEQNLIPYEQYF.

The chain uses TRBV5-6 and TRBJ1-1; D possibly corresponds to TRBD1 (6 bases). V gave up 3 bases and J gave up 5 bases, with 11 bases separating them. This CDR3 is built from 13 residues. The germline CDR1 and CDR2 sequences are SGHDT and YYEEEE. CDR3 amino acids: CASSYDRRTEAFF. DNA for the CDR3: TGTGCCAGCAGCTACGACAGGCGTACTGAAGCTTTCTTT. Drawing the rest from reference TRBV5-6 and TRBJ1-1, the complete variable domain is DAGVTQSPTHLIKTRGQQVTLRCSPKSGHDTVSWYQQALGQGPQFIFQYYEEEERQRGNFPDRFSGHQFPNYSSELNVNALLLGDSALYLCASSYDRRTEAFFGQGTRLTVV.

The chain joins TRBV7-2 to TRBJ2-3; tentative D call: TRBD2 (6 bases). Germline lookup yields CDR1 SGHTA and CDR2 FQGNSA. V was pared by 2 bases and J by 6 bases, with 18 bases between. The CDR3 runs 16 residues. DNA of the CDR3: TGTGCCAGCAGCTTATCGCCCCTAGCGTCAACCGATACGCAGTATTTT. This encodes CASSLSPLASTDTQYF.

The chain employs TRBV5-1 and TRBJ1-3; D possibly corresponds to TRBD1 (5 bases). CDR3 length: 18 amino acids. Per the germline V gene, CDR1 is SGHRS and CDR2 is YFSETQ. V shed 4 bases and J shed 0 bases, with 20 bases lying between them. The CDR3 sequence: CASSPGGGTLSSGNTIYF. CDR3 DNA sequence: TGCGCCAGCAGCCCCGGAGGCGGGACGCTGAGCTCTGGAAACACCATATATTTT.

CDR3 DNA: TGTGCCAGCAGTTTATCGCCTAGCGGTAATGACAATGAGCAGTTCTTC. It specifies CASSLSPSGNDNEQFF. The chain has TRBV28 and TRBJ2-1; 7 positions agree with TRBD2. The CDR3 contains 16 residues. Germline lookup yields CDR1 MDHEN and CDR2 SYDVKM. With 1 base clipped from V and 5 bases from J, the junction kept 8 bases outside the gene matches.

The chain recombines TRBV19 with TRBJ1-4; 10 bases are a match to TRBD1. CDR1 and CDR2 from the germline V gene are LNHDA and SQIVND (reference sequence). V dropped 3 bases and J dropped 6; count of bases not matched to a gene: 1. The CDR3 has 14 amino acids. This CDR3 is CASSIGTGDEKLFF. In DNA, the CDR3 is TGTGCCAGTAGTATTGGGACAGGGGATGAAAAACTGTTTTTT.

The chain combines TRBV9 with TRBJ1-6, with D possibly being TRBD1 (6 bases). Trimming stripped 0 bases from V and 13 bases from J, with 14 bases between. Germline CDR1 SGDLS, CDR2 YYNGEE. The CDR3 is 14 amino acids. The CDR3 region is CASSVGAQGRPLHF. CDR3 DNA sequence: TGTGCCAGCAGCGTAGGGGCCCAGGGGCGGCCCCTCCACTTT.